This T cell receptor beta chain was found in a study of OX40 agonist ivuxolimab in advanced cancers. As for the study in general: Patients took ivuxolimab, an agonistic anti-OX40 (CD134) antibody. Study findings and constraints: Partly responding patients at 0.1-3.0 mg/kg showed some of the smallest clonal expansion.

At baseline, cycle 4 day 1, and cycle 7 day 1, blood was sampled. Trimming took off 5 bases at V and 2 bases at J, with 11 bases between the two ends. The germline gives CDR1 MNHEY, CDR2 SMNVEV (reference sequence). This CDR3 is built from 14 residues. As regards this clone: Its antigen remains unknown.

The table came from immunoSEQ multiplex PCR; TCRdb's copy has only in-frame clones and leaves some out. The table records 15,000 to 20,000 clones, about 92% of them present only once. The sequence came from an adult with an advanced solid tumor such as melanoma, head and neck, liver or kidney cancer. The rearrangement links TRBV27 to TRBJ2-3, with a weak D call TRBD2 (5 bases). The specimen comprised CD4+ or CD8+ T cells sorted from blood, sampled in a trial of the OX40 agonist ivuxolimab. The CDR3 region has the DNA TGTGCCAGCAGTACTAGAAGGGCCACAGATACGCAGTATTTT. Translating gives CASSTRRATDTQYF.